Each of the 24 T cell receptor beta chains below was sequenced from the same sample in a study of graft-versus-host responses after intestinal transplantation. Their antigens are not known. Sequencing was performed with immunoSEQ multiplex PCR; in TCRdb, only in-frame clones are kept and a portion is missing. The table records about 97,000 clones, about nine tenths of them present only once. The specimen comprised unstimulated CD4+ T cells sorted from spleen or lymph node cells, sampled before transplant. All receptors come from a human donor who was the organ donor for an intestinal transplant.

CDR3 nucleotides: TGCGCCAGCAGCTTTGCACAGGGGGCGGGGAACTATGGCTACACCTTC. It yields the protein CASSFAQGAGNYGYTF. The gene calls are TRBV5-1 and TRBJ1-2, with 9 nucleotides matching TRBD1. There are 16 residues in the CDR3. Germline CDR1 SGHRS, CDR2 YFSETQ. V lost 2 bases, J lost 2 bases, and 7 bases stayed unmatched.

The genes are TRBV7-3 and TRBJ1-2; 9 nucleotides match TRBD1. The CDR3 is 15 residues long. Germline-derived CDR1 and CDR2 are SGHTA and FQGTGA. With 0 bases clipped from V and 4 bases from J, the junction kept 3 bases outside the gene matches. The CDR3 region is CASSLTGTGPYGYTF. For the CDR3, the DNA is TGTGCCAGCAGCTTAACCGGGACAGGGCCCTATGGCTACACCTTC. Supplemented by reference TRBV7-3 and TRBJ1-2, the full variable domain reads GAGVSQTPSNKVTEKGKYVELRCDPISGHTALYWYRQSLGQGPEFLIYFQGTGAADDSGLPNDRFFAVRPEGSVSTLKIQRTERGDSAVYLCASSLTGTGPYGYTFGSGTRLTVV.

The CDR3 sequence is CASNRVGNTIYF. The CDR3 DNA follows: TGTGCCAGTAACCGCGTGGGAAACACCATATATTTT. The chain has TRBV19 and TRBJ1-3; D call uncertain. Trimming pared 7 bases from V and 4 bases from J, leaving 8 bases between. From germline, CDR1 is LNHDA and CDR2 SQIVND (reference sequence). The CDR3 totals 12 residues.

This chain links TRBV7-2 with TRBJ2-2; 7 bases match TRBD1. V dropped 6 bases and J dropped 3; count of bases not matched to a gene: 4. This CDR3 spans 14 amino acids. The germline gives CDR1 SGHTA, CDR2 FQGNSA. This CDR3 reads CASREQGYTGELFF. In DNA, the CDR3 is TGTGCCAGCAGGGAACAGGGGTACACCGGGGAGCTGTTTTTT.

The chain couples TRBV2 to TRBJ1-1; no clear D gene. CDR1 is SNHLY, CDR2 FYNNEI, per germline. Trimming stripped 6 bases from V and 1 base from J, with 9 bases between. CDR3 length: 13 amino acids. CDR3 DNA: TGTGCCAGCAGACCTCGGGGGAACACTGAAGCTTTCTTT. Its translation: CASRPRGNTEAFF. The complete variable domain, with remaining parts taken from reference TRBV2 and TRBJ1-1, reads EPEVTQTPSHQVTQMGQEVILRCVPISNHLYFYWYRQILGQKVEFLVSFYNNEISEKSEIFDDQFSVERPDGSNFTLKIRSTKLEDSAMYFCASRPRGNTEAFFGQGTRLTVV.

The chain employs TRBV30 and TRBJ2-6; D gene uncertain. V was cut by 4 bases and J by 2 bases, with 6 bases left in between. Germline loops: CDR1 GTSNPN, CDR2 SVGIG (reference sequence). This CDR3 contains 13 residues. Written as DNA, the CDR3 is TGTGCCTGGACTAGAGCTGGGGCCAACGTCCTGACTTTC. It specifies CAWTRAGANVLTF.

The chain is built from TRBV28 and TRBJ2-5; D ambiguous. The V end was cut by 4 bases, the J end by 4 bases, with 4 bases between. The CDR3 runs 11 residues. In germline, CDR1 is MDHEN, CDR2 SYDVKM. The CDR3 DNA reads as TGTGCCAGCAGTTGGAGAGAGACCCAGTACTTC. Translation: CASSWRETQYF.

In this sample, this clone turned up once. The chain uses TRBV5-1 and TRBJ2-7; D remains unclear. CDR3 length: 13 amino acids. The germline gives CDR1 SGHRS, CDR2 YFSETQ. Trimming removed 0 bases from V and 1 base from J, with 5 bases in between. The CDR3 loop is CASSLAVSYEQYF. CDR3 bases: TGCGCCAGCAGCTTGGCCGTATCCTACGAGCAGTACTTC.

CDR3 region: CAGRARTAGANVLTF. The CDR3 nucleotides read TGTGCCGGCCGAGCCCGGACAGCTGGGGCCAACGTCCTGACTTTC. The chain couples TRBV7-2 to TRBJ2-6; TRBD1 is a possible D gene (6 bases). The V end lost 11 bases, the J end lost 2 bases, and 16 bases lay between the germline ends. The germline gives CDR1 SGHTA, CDR2 FQGNSA. This CDR3 contains 15 residues.

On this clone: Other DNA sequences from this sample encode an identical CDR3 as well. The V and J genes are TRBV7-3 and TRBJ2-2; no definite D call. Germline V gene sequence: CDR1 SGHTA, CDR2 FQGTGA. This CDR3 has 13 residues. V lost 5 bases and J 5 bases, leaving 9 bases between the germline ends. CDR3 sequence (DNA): TGTGCCAGCAGCCTCTCCGGGACCGGGGAGCTGTTTTTT. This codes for CASSLSGTGELFF.

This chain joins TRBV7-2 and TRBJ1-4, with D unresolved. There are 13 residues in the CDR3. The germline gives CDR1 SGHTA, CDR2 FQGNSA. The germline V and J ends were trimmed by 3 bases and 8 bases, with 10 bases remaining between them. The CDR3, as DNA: TGTGCCAGCAGCTTTAGTCTGCCCGAAAAACTGTTTTTT. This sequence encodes CASSFSLPEKLFF.

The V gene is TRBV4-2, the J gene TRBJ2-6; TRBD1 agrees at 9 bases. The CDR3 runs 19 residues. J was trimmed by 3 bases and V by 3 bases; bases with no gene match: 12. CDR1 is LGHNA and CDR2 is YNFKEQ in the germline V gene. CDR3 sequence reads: CASSHSIPGQGSGANVLTF. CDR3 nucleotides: TGTGCCAGCAGCCACTCGATCCCGGGACAGGGAAGTGGGGCCAACGTCCTGACTTTC.

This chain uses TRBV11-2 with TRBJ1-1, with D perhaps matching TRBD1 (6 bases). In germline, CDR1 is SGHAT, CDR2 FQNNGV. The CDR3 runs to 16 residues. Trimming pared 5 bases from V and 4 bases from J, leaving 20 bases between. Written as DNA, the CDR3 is TGTGCCAGCAGCCCCCGCGTTGGGCAGGGGTTCACTGAAGCTTTCTTT. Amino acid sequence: CASSPRVGQGFTEAFF.

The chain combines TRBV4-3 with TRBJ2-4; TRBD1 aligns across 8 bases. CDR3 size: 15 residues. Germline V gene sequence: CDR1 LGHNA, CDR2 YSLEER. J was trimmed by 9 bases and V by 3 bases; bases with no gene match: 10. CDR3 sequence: CASSQGTGGGGIQYF. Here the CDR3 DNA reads TGCGCCAGCAGCCAGGGGACAGGTGGAGGGGGCATTCAGTACTTC.

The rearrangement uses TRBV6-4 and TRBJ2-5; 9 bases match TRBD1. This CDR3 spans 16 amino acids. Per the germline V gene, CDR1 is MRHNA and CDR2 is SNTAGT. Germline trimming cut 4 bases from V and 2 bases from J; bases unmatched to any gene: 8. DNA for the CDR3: TGTGCCAGCAGTGCGCACAGGGGGCGCTTGCAAGAGACCCAGTACTTC. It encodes CASSAHRGRLQETQYF.

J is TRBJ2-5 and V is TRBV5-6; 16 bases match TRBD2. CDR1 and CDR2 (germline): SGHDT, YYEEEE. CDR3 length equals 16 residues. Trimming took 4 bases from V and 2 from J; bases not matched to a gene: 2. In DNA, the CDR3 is TGTGCCAGCAGCCAGGGACTAGCGGGGGGGCAAGAGACCCAGTACTTC. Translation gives CASSQGLAGGQETQYF.

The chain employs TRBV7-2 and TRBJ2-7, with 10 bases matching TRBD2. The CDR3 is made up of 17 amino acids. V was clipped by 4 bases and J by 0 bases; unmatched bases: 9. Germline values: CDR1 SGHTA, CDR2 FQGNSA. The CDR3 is CASSSPPASGSSYEQYF. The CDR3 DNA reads TGTGCCAGCAGCTCCCCGCCGGCTAGCGGGAGCTCCTACGAGCAGTACTTC.

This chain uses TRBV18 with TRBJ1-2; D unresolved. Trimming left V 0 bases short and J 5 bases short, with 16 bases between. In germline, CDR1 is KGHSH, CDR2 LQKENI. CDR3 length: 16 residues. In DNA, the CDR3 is TGTGCCAGCTCACCACCGGTTACGGGGTTCCAATATGGCTACACCTTC. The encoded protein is CASSPPVTGFQYGYTF.

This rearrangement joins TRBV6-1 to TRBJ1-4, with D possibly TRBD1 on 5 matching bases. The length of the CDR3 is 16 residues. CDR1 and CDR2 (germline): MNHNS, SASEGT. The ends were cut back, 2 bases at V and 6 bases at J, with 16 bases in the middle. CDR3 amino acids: CASSELAGGLYEKLFF. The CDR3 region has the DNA TGTGCCAGCAGTGAATTAGCCGGGGGTTTGTATGAAAAACTGTTTTTT.

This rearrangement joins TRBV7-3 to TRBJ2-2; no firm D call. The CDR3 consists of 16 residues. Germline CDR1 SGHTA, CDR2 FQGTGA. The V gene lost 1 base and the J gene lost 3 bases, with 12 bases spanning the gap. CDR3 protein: CASSLMPQSDTGELFF. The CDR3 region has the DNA TGTGCCAGCAGCTTAATGCCCCAGAGCGACACCGGGGAGCTGTTTTTT. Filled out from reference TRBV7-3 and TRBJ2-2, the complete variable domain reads GAGVSQTPSNKVTEKGKYVELRCDPISGHTALYWYRQSLGQGPEFLIYFQGTGAADDSGLPNDRFFAVRPEGSVSTLKIQRTERGDSAVYLCASSLMPQSDTGELFFGEGSRLTVL.

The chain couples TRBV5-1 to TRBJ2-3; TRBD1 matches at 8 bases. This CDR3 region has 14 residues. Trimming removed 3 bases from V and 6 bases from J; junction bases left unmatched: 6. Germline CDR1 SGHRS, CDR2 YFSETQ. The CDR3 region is CASSSTGGPDTQYF. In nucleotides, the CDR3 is TGCGCCAGCAGCTCAACAGGGGGTCCGGATACGCAGTATTTT.

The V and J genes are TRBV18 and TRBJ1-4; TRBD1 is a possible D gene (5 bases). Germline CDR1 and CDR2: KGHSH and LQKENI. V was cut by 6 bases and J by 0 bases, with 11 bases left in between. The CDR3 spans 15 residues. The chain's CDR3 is CASSEGSPTNEKLFF. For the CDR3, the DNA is TGTGCCAGCTCGGAGGGGTCCCCAACTAATGAAAAACTGTTTTTT.

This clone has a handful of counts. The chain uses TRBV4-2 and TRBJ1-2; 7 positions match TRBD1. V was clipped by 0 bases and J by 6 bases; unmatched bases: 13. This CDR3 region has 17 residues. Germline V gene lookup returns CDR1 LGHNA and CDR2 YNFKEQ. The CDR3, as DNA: TGTGCCAGCAGCCAAGACGACAGGGTTAGTTCTGGAAATGGCTACACCTTC. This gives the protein CASSQDDRVSSGNGYTF.

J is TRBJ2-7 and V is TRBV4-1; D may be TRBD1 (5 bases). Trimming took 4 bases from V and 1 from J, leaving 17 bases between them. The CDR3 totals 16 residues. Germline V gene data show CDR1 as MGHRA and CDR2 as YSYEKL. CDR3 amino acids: CASSRRGTEKSYEQYF. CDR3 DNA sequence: TGCGCCAGCAGCCGTAGGGGCACAGAAAAATCCTACGAGCAGTACTTC.